This T cell receptor beta chain was retrieved from a study of CD8 T cells in ankylosing spondylitis. This clonotype came up a few times. From the 5' RACE reads, TCRdb called clonotypes with MiXCR, one entry per CDR3 protein. The sample lists 200,000 to 250,000 distinct CDR3 sequences; around 24% were seen once. The CDR3 is 14 amino acids. The germline V gene has CDR1 SQVTM and CDR2 ANQGSEA. Trimming cost V 5 bases and J 7 bases; bases outside gene matches: 11. The source is a male donor with ankylosing spondylitis or in good health (not recorded which). The chain is built from TRBV29-1 and TRBJ2-1; 7 bases align to TRBD2. The specimen sequenced was blood, either unsorted or a sorted T cell fraction (not recorded which). For the CDR3, the DNA is TGCAGCGTTCAAGTGGGAGGGCGGGGGAATGAGCAGTTCTTC. Amino acids: CSVQVGGRGNEQFF.